This entry lists 23 T cell receptor beta chains sequenced from one sample in a study of blood T cells in healthy people across ages. A second PCR, run for roughly 7 to 11 cycles, used a sample-barcoded 5' primer plus a J-beta primer mix. TCRdb reprocessed the 5' RACE reads via MiXCR and lists one record per CDR3 protein. The data hold 650,000 to 800,000 distinct CDR3 sequences, with 45% to 60% observed a single time. Sequenced sample: blood. The receptors were sampled from a woman aged 80 or over in good health.

The chain links TRBV7-2 to TRBJ1-2; possibly TRBD1 for D (5 bases). The CDR3 runs to 13 residues. V dropped 2 bases and J dropped 6 bases, with 10 bases sitting between them. CDR1 and CDR2 from the germline V gene are SGHTA and FQGNSA. CDR3 amino acids: CASSLNGANGYTF. Here the CDR3 DNA reads TGTGCCAGCAGCTTAAACGGGGCAAATGGCTACACCTTC.

Only a few counts were recorded for this clonotype. The chain joins TRBV12-3 or TRBV12-4 to TRBJ1-2; perhaps TRBD1 as D (6 bases). Trimming removed 3 bases at V and 6 bases at J, with 8 bases between. The CDR3 runs to 12 residues. This CDR3 is CASSFYRDGYTF. The CDR3 DNA follows: TGTGCCAGCAGTTTCTACAGGGATGGCTACACCTTC.

Only a few counts were recorded for this clonotype. The rearrangement uses TRBV7-8 and TRBJ2-2; 9 positions agree with TRBD1. J was trimmed by 3 bases and V by 5 bases; bases with no gene match: 7. The CDR3 covers 16 residues. From germline, CDR1 is SGHVS and CDR2 FQNEAQ. The CDR3 DNA follows: TGTGCCAGCAGCGAGGGGACAGGGAAGGACACCGGGGAGCTGTTTTTT. This sequence encodes CASSEGTGKDTGELFF.

In this sample, this clonotype turned up a few times. One junction end disagrees with the germline gene, perhaps due to a read error. The chain has TRBV3-1 and TRBJ1-6; D gene uncertain. Germline V gives CDR1 LGHDT, CDR2 YNNKEL (reference sequence). The CDR3 covers 12 residues. Here the CDR3 reads CAGSHAISTLHF. Written as DNA, the CDR3 is TGTGCCGGCAGCCATGCCATATCGACCCTCCACTTT.

This rearrangement joins TRBV7-9 to TRBJ1-2, with D perhaps TRBD1 (6 bases). Germline CDR1 reads SEHNR; CDR2 reads FQNEAQ (reference sequence). This CDR3 is built from 15 residues. V was clipped by 5 bases and J by 1 base, with 14 bases between them. CDR3 coding DNA: TGTGCCAGCAGCCACGAGGCAGGGGATAACTATGGCTACACCTTC. Amino acids: CASSHEAGDNYGYTF.

The CDR3 protein is CASSDGTGDEQFF. The CDR3 region has the DNA TGTGCCAGCAGTGACGGGACAGGCGATGAGCAGTTCTTC. This sequence joins TRBV2 and TRBJ2-1; 8 nucleotides agree with TRBD1. V shed 3 bases and J 8 bases; nucleotides not matched to a gene: 3. The CDR3 extends over 13 amino acids. The V gene's germline CDR1 is SNHLY and CDR2 FYNNEI.

This clonotype is a singleton in its sample. The chain joins TRBV4-1 to TRBJ2-3; TRBD2 matches 8 bases. Trimming took 1 base from V and 1 from J; bases not matched to a gene: 4. CDR3 length: 16 residues. Germline CDR1 reads MGHRA; CDR2 reads YSYEKL. The CDR3 region has the DNA TGCGCCAGCAGCCAAGCGGGGCGGGAGGGCACAGATACGCAGTATTTT. It specifies CASSQAGREGTDTQYF.

This clonotype was observed a handful of times. The chain carries TRBV3-1 and TRBJ1-1; D ambiguous. This CDR3 is 13 amino acids long. Germline CDR1 reads LGHDT; CDR2 reads YNNKEL (reference sequence). Trimming left V 3 bases short and J 0 bases short, with 5 bases between. This chain's CDR3 is CASSQGMNTEAFF. The CDR3 DNA reads TGTGCCAGCAGCCAGGGGATGAACACTGAAGCTTTCTTT.

This chain connects TRBV20-1 to TRBJ2-5, with 9 bases matching TRBD1. The germline V gene has CDR1 DFQATT and CDR2 SNEGSKA (reference sequence). The CDR3 covers 13 residues. V trimming: 3 bases; J trimming: 1 base; junction bases outside the gene matches: 0. The CDR3 is CSARGQGQETQYF. CDR3 sequence (DNA): TGCAGTGCTAGGGGACAGGGCCAAGAGACCCAGTACTTC.

This chain connects TRBV11-2 to TRBJ2-1, with 8 bases identical to TRBD2. The CDR3 contains 14 residues. The germline V gene has CDR1 SGHAT and CDR2 FQNNGV. J lost 6 bases, V lost 7 bases, and 8 bases had no gene match. The CDR3 loop is CASNLGGRRNEQFF. CDR3 sequence (DNA): TGTGCCAGCAACCTCGGCGGGAGGCGCAATGAGCAGTTCTTC.

V and J are TRBV6-6 and TRBJ2-3; the match to TRBD2 covers 8 bases. The CDR3 contains 14 residues. Trimming cost V 6 bases and J 6 bases; bases outside gene matches: 8. Germline values: CDR1 MNHNY, CDR2 SVGAGI (reference sequence). CDR3 nucleotides: TGTGCCAGCAGACCCGGGGGGGCCCGTGATACGCAGTATTTT. Its translation is CASRPGGARDTQYF.

The V gene is TRBV4-2, the J gene TRBJ1-2; the D gene is possibly TRBD1 (5 bases). This CDR3 comprises 16 residues. V was clipped by 0 bases and J by 0 bases, with 11 bases between them. Looked up from germline, CDR1 is LGHNA and CDR2 is YNFKEQ. The CDR3 protein is CASSQEGRGSNYGYTF. CDR3 nucleotides: TGTGCCAGCAGCCAAGAAGGGCGGGGCTCTAACTATGGCTACACCTTC.

Details on this clonotype: Being one base from a much bigger clone, this may be a read error. The chain has TRBV10-3 and TRBJ2-1, with 7 bases aligning to TRBD2. CDR3 length: 14 residues. Germline values: CDR1 ENHRY, CDR2 SYGVKD. V lost 5 bases, J lost 10 bases, and 11 bases stayed unmatched. The CDR3 protein is CAISPGGGPYEQFF. CDR3 nucleotide sequence: TGTGCCATCAGTCCTGGGGGGGGTCCCTACGAGCAGTTCTTC.

The chain uses TRBV12-3 or TRBV12-4 and TRBJ1-5; no clear D gene. The CDR3 contains 13 residues. V lost 5 bases to trimming and J lost 2 bases, with 7 bases between them. CDR3 DNA sequence: TGTGCCAGCAGTGTGGCAGGCAATCAGCCCCAGCATTTT. Protein: CASSVAGNQPQHF.

The gene calls are TRBV6-1 and TRBJ2-2; a weak D match, TRBD1 (6 bases). V lost 6 bases, J lost 5 bases, and 16 bases lay in between. CDR3 size: 15 residues. The germline V gene encodes CDR1 MNHNS and CDR2 SASEGT. CDR3 sequence reads: CASRSFGRGTGELFF. The CDR3 nucleotides are TGTGCCAGCAGAAGTTTTGGAAGGGGGACCGGGGAGCTGTTTTTT.

The count of this clonotype is one. The V and J genes are TRBV6-2 or TRBV6-3 and TRBJ2-1; a weak D match, TRBD2 (6 bases). The V gene lost 8 bases and the J gene lost 2 bases, with 10 bases spanning the gap. From germline, CDR1 is MNHEY and CDR2 SVGEGT. This CDR3 region has 13 residues. CDR3 residues: CASRDSTYNEQFF. The CDR3 nucleotides read TGTGCCAGCCGGGACTCAACCTACAATGAGCAGTTCTTC.

The V and J genes are TRBV2 and TRBJ1-4; D may be TRBD1 (5 bases). CDR3 length: 15 amino acids. V shed 3 bases and J shed 7 bases, with 15 bases lying between them. The germline V gene has CDR1 SNHLY and CDR2 FYNNEI. DNA for the CDR3: TGTGCCAGCAGTGACCCGGGACCCCTGGCTGAAAAACTGTTTTTT. Amino acid sequence: CASSDPGPLAEKLFF.

The rearrangement joins TRBV7-2 to TRBJ2-7; TRBD1 matches at 7 bases. Per the germline V gene, CDR1 is SGHTA and CDR2 is FQGNSA. Losses at the gene ends were 4 bases for V and 1 base for J; bases not matched to a gene: 10. The CDR3 length is 16 residues. The CDR3 nucleotides are TGTGCCAGCAGCTCCGGTTGGGACAGCCCTTCCTACGAGCAGTACTTC. Translation gives CASSSGWDSPSYEQYF.

This chain links TRBV4-1 with TRBJ2-3; D not resolved. V lost 5 bases, J lost 5 bases, and 8 bases lay in between. Per germline, CDR1 MGHRA and CDR2 YSYEKL. The CDR3 runs to 12 residues. CDR3 amino acids: CASSKTEDTQYF. The DNA for the CDR3 is TGCGCCAGCAGCAAAACAGAAGATACGCAGTATTTT.

At least ten counts were recorded for this clonotype. The V gene is TRBV7-2, the J gene TRBJ2-5, with D perhaps matching TRBD1 or TRBD2 (6 bases each). The length of the CDR3 is 15 residues. Germline lookup yields CDR1 SGHTA and CDR2 FQGNSA. V gave up 5 bases and J gave up 4 bases, with 17 bases separating them. The CDR3 sequence is CASSTRGGGRETQYF. The CDR3 DNA sequence: TGTGCCAGCAGCACGAGAGGAGGGGGGCGAGAGACCCAGTACTTC.

The table lists this clonotype with many counts. The genes are TRBV6-5 and TRBJ2-7, with TRBD1 matching 7 bases. From germline, CDR1 is MNHEY and CDR2 SVGAGI. Trimming cost V 2 bases and J 3 bases; bases outside gene matches: 13. The CDR3 spans 17 residues. DNA for the CDR3: TGTGCCAGCAGTTACCTCAAAAGACAGGGCGATAACTACGAGCAGTACTTC. It yields the protein CASSYLKRQGDNYEQYF.

This clonotype was counted at least ten times. This chain uses TRBV29-1 with TRBJ2-5, with D unclear. Trimming left V 8 bases short and J 5 bases short, with 18 bases between. Germline lookup yields CDR1 SQVTM and CDR2 ANQGSEA. The CDR3 contains 13 residues. CDR3 DNA sequence: TGCAGCTTGTCGGGCTCTTCTTGGGAGACCCAGTACTTC. Translated: CSLSGSSWETQYF.

The sample holds a few counts of this clonotype. A clone one base away is much larger, so this may be a read error. The chain is built from TRBV7-3 and TRBJ2-1; 9 bases are a match to TRBD2. V was clipped by 1 base and J by 7 bases; unmatched bases: 8. CDR3 size: 16 residues. Germline assignment: CDR1 SGHTA and CDR2 FQGTGA. The CDR3 here is CASSLRLGREGNEQFF. The CDR3 region has the DNA TGTGCCAGCAGCTTAAGGTTGGGGCGGGAGGGGAATGAGCAGTTCTTC.